Given below is one T cell receptor (beta chain) in context. What antigen it recognizes has not been identified. Base qualities are not at hand, and no much larger clone is one base apart. The library was generated by 5' RACE. This sample was sequenced with an Illumina HiSeq 2000. A universal primer binding site was added through template switching, and the final cDNA carried a unique molecular identifier so that TCR cDNA molecules could be counted accurately. First-strand cDNA for TCR alpha and beta chains was synthesized from specific primers in the conserved constant-segment region. To control for contamination, every cDNA library carried two barcodes: a SMART-Mk sample barcode plus Illumina barcodes. Two successive PCR steps introduced TruSeq adapter sequences along with Illumina sample barcodes. Sequencing of the TCR alpha and beta cDNA libraries was done on the Illumina HiSeq platform using custom primers. As for the original processing: Unique molecular identifiers were extracted from raw reads with MiGEC, and CDR3 positions were determined with MiXCR. Recombination models were inferred per individual with the repgenHMM and IGoR tools using an EM algorithm. Shared clonotypes were analyzed with the tcR package in R, and sharing was normalized by the product of cloneset sizes. Out-of-frame nonproductive sequences were analyzed to study raw recombination free of thymic and clonal selection effects. TCRdb cleaned the public reads at Q25 with fastp, built clones with MiXCR and kept in-frame beta chains. Identical CDR3 protein sequences are pooled into one entry, listed with their most common genes and DNA. For this entry, the V and J calls and clone size follow TCRdb and not the study's own pipeline. The sample table holds about 530,000 distinct CDR3 sequences, of which approximately 16% were seen once. The ten largest clones add up to 0.44% of the sample.

The sample is drawn from a study of identical twins listed by TCRdb under 2016. For the wider study: TCR alpha and beta repertoires from monozygotic twins, unrelated adults of various ages and cord blood were deep-sequenced to test whether fetal clonotypes persist. To rule out contamination, replicate twin experiments were performed at different times with different library preparation protocols.

General study outcomes and caveats: Abundant cord blood beta clonotypes had fewer insertions, young adult naive repertoires showed a similar but weaker trend, and memory repertoires showed no such trend. Zero-insertion analyses could be partly confounded by invariant T cells such as MAIT and iNKT, although diverse VJ usage argued against such confounding for most clonotypes. Compared with coincidental sharing between unrelated individuals, out-of-frame TCR alpha sequences shared between twins showed an excess of sequences with low generation probability. A weaker excess of twin sharing was found in beta out-of-frame sequences because the signal-to-noise ratio was lowered by fewer shared sequences. Because the same donors could not be followed over many years, conclusions were based on cross-sectional statistical analysis. Out-of-frame TCR alpha sharing in monozygotic twins was systematically underestimated by recombination models, whereas sharing between unrelated individuals was in agreement with the recombination models.

CDR1 SGHRS and CDR2 YFSETQ were looked up in the germline V gene. At the junction V is shortened by 4 bases and J by 2 bases, with 11 bases in between. Reading from cysteine to phenylalanine, the CDR3 counts 14 amino acids. Left in the record is the CDR3 DNA by itself, 42 bases read in frame from the first base. Every donor in the study was a healthy Caucasian. The twin cohort consisted of three pairs of female monozygotic twins, all aged roughly 18 to 30 years. CD4+ and CD8+ T cell populations were isolated with positive isolation kits from Invitrogen. The data also belong to a second study, concerning yellow fever vaccine responses in identical twins. As the second study states: According to the authors, in identical twins the way T cells responded to vaccination appeared partly convergent and partly personalized. In identical twins, the study followed T cell clones that responded to the vaccine with precision.

Sequencing was carried out using CD4+ T cells sorted from blood. The receptor comes from a woman aged 18 to 35 in good health. The V gene is TRBV5-1 and the J gene is TRBJ2-3; there is no confident call for the D gene. The sequenced DNA is TGCGCCAGCAGCCCAGTAGCCCCCACAGATACGCAGTATTTT. This translates into CASSPVAPTDTQYF.